This T cell receptor beta chain is drawn from a study of blood T cell repertoires in COVID-19. In the original analysis: Estimated nucleated cell counts came from reference gene primer amplification. The repertoire was sequenced with immunoSEQ multiplex PCR; TCRdb's copy has only in-frame clones and lacks some. V and J calls and clone size come straight from that table; D and trimming were deduced from the DNA. Found here are approximately 210,000 clones, 75% to 90% of them singletons; the top ten hold roughly 5%. The CDR3 spans 14 residues. Germline V gene data show CDR1 as ENHRY and CDR2 as SYGVKD. The J segment lost 3 bases and the V segment lost 3 bases, leaving 3 bases of the junction unmatched.

This chain joins TRBV10-3 and TRBJ2-7; 9 nucleotides agree with TRBD1. This sequence was found in a human donor in a cohort sampled during active COVID-19. Input material: peripheral blood. For the CDR3, the DNA is TGTGCCATCAGTGAAAGGACAGGGGTCTACGAGCAGTACTTC. It encodes CAISERTGVYEQYF.